These 5 T cell receptor beta chains were all obtained from the same sample, sequenced in a study of human T cells and chemical hapten exposure. Time point meaning: patch test 1, 2 weeks after DPC sensitization. Regarding treatment: therapeutic diphenylcyclopropenone sensitization with weekly scalp DPC. Each CDR3 protein is one row after TCRdb ran MiXCR on the RACE reads. The data show more than 150,000 distinct CDR3 sequences, approximately 15% seen once. Source: whole blood, taken in connection with sensitization to the hapten diphenylcyclopropenone (DPC). The source is a woman aged 25 to 45 with alopecia areata. Some clones in this sample may be carry-over from other donors' samples.

The table lists this clonotype with many counts. The chain employs TRBV29-1 and TRBJ2-4; D is undetermined. Germline CDR1 SQVTM, CDR2 ANQGSEA. The CDR3 is 13 residues long. Trimming removed 2 bases at V and 4 bases at J, with 9 bases between. CDR3: CSVETSAKNIQYF. CDR3 in DNA: TGCAGCGTTGAAACCTCTGCAAAAAACATTCAGTACTTC. The full variable domain, in which reference TRBV29-1 and TRBJ2-4 provide the parts outside the CDR3, is SAVISQKPSRDICQRGTSLTIQCQVDSQVTMMFWYRQQPGQSLTLIATANQGSEATYESGFVIDKFPISRPNLTFSTLTVSNMSPEDSSIYLCSVETSAKNIQYFGAGTRLSVL.

This clonotype was seen more than once but under ten times. The rearrangement links TRBV5-1 to TRBJ2-1; 7 bases map to TRBD2. This CDR3 is 17 amino acids long. The germline CDR1 and CDR2 sequences are SGHRS and YFSETQ. V gave up 1 base and J gave up 5 bases; unmatched junction bases: 12. This CDR3 is CASSLTTPGLLDNEQFF. For the CDR3, the DNA is TGCGCCAGCAGCTTGACGACACCGGGACTATTGGACAATGAGCAGTTCTTC.

V usage is TRBV27 and J usage is TRBJ1-5; D remains ambiguous. Trimming removed 5 bases from V and 7 bases from J, with 12 bases in between. This CDR3 spans 13 amino acids. Germline-derived CDR1 and CDR2 are MNHEY and SMNVEV (reference sequence). DNA for the CDR3: TGTGCCAGCAGTCTTCAAATAGGGCAGCCCCAGCATTTT. Translation gives CASSLQIGQPQHF.

This chain links TRBV18 with TRBJ2-7, with D perhaps TRBD2 (5 bases). V was cut by 0 bases and J by 7 bases, with 16 bases left in between. Germline lookup yields CDR1 KGHSH and CDR2 LQKENI. The CDR3 is made up of 15 amino acids. The CDR3 region is CASSPPSGFSGEQYF. The CDR3 DNA reads as TGTGCCAGCTCACCACCCTCGGGGTTTTCGGGAGAGCAGTACTTC. Together with reference TRBV18 and TRBJ2-7, the CDR3 gives the full variable domain: NAGVMQNPRHLVRRRGQEARLRCSPMKGHSHVYWYRQLPEEGLKFMVYLQKENIIDESGMPKERFSAEFPKEGPSILRIQQVVRGDSAAYFCASSPPSGFSGEQYFGPGTRLTVT.

The gene calls are TRBV9 and TRBJ1-1, with D uncertain. Germline V gene data show CDR1 as SGDLS and CDR2 as YYNGEE. The CDR3 totals 16 residues. V was cut by 4 bases and J by 0 bases, with 16 bases left in between. The CDR3 region has the DNA TGTGCCAGCAGCCCGAGGGCGAGTGAAATGAACACTGAAGCTTTCTTT. This translates into CASSPRASEMNTEAFF. Using reference TRBV9 and TRBJ1-1 for the parts outside the CDR3, the full variable domain is DSGVTQTPKHLITATGQRVTLRCSPRSGDLSVYWYQQSLDQGLQFLIQYYNGEERAKGNILERFSAQQFPDLHSELNLSSLELGDSALYFCASSPRASEMNTEAFFGQGTRLTVV.